A selection of T cell receptor beta chains follows, all from one sample in a study of PD-1 blockade in classical Hodgkin lymphoma. The protocol was immunoSEQ multiplex PCR, while the TCRdb copy is restricted to in-frame clones and leaves out a portion. The data show roughly 11,000 clones, with approximately 88% seen just once and around two fifths held by the top ten. Sequencing used CD8+ T cells from blood, obtained at baseline. These receptors were taken from a human donor with classical Hodgkin lymphoma. CDR3s include the opening cysteine and the closing phenylalanine or tryptophan. D genes are given only for firm matches. Not all rows give a size; the values are once, few, many and, for expanded clones, a class.

abundance	j_gene	d_gene	v_gene	CDR3aa	CDR3nt
.	TRBJ2-2	.	TRBV27	CASSLFKNTGELFF	TGTGCCAGCAGTTTATTTAAGAACACCGGGGAGCTGTTTTTT
.	TRBJ2-5	.	TRBV15	CATSRGWPPETQYF	TGTGCCACCAGCAGAGGATGGCCACCAGAGACCCAGTACTTC
.	TRBJ2-5	.	TRBV2	CASSDSGPPQETQYF	TGTGCCAGCAGTGATAGTGGGCCACCTCAAGAGACCCAGTACTTC
.	TRBJ2-1	.	TRBV6-4	CASSAEESSYNEQFF	TGTGCCAGCAGTGCAGAAGAAAGCTCCTACAATGAGCAGTTCTTC
.	TRBJ1-1	TRBD1	TRBV6-6	CASSHLEGAYTEAFF	TGTGCCAGCAGTCACCTTGAGGGGGCTTACACTGAAGCTTTCTTT
.	TRBJ1-1	TRBD1	TRBV2	CASSERTGQNTEAFF	TGTGCCAGCAGTGAACGGACAGGGCAGAACACTGAAGCTTTCTTT
once	TRBJ2-7	.	TRBV27	CASSPSSPYEQYF	TGTGCCAGCAGTCCCTCCTCCCCCTACGAGCAGTACTTC
.	TRBJ2-1	TRBD2	TRBV11-3	CASSLISGSSDEQFF	TGTGCCAGCAGCTTAATTAGCGGGAGTTCGGATGAGCAGTTCTTC
.	TRBJ2-2	.	TRBV5-1	CASSPTYRVDHGELFF	TGCGCCAGCAGCCCAACCTACAGGGTCGATCACGGGGAGCTGTTTTTT
.	TRBJ2-5	.	TRBV7-6	CASSRTGSETQYF	TGTGCCAGCAGCCGTACAGGGTCCGAGACCCAGTACTTC
.	TRBJ2-1	TRBD1	TRBV15	CATSRDRDSSYNEQFF	TGTGCCACCAGCAGAGACCGGGACAGCTCCTACAATGAGCAGTTCTTC
few	TRBJ1-2	.	TRBV29-1	CSADTNYGYTF	TGCAGCGCGGACACCAACTATGGCTACACCTTC
.	TRBJ1-1	TRBD1	TRBV19	CASSAGQAGNTEAFF	TGTGCCAGTAGTGCCGGACAGGCGGGGAACACTGAAGCTTTCTTT
.	TRBJ1-1	.	TRBV11-2	CASSWTLGDTEAFF	TGTGCCAGCAGCTGGACCCTGGGGGACACTGAAGCTTTCTTT
.	TRBJ2-1	TRBD2	TRBV11-1	CASSLTEAGVRNEQFF	TGTGCCAGCAGCTTAACTGAAGCGGGAGTTAGAAATGAGCAGTTCTTC
.	TRBJ2-2	.	TRBV25-1	CASSEWGGPGELFF	TGTGCCAGCAGTGAATGGGGGGGCCCCGGGGAGCTGTTTTTT
once	TRBJ2-1	.	TRBV27	CASSRGSSYNEQFF	TGTGCCAGCAGTCGGGGAAGCTCCTACAATGAGCAGTTCTTC
.	TRBJ1-1	.	TRBV29-1	CSVAYPDRNTEAFF	TGCAGCGTAGCTTACCCAGACAGGAACACTGAAGCTTTCTTT
.	TRBJ2-1	.	TRBV5-6	CASSPVTGRHYNEQFF	TGTGCCAGCAGCCCGGTAACCGGTAGACACTACAATGAGCAGTTCTTC
.	TRBJ2-1	TRBD2	TRBV28	CASSWTSGTYNEQFF	TGTGCCAGCAGTTGGACTAGCGGGACCTACAATGAGCAGTTCTTC
.	TRBJ2-1	.	TRBV19	CASRCWGYNEQFF	TGTGCCAGTAGGTGCTGGGGGTACAATGAGCAGTTCTTC
.	TRBJ2-2	.	TRBV6-5	CAGSRTVTGELFF	TGTGCCGGCAGTCGGACGGTCACCGGGGAGCTGTTTTTT
.	TRBJ2-1	.	TRBV27	CASSLLHYNEQFF	TGTGCCAGCAGTTTATTGCACTACAATGAGCAGTTCTTC
.	TRBJ1-3	TRBD1	TRBV28	CASSLIWDRGSGNTIYF	TGTGCCAGCAGTCTAATATGGGACAGGGGCTCTGGAAACACCATATATTTT
.	TRBJ2-7	TRBD2	TRBV6-6	CASSYSLAGGYEQYF	TGTGCCAGCAGTTACAGCCTAGCGGGAGGGTACGAGCAGTACTTC
once	TRBJ2-7	.	TRBV7-6	CASSSVDYEQYF	TGTGCCAGCAGCTCTGTGGACTACGAGCAGTACTTC
medium-sized	TRBJ1-1	.	TRBV5-6	CASSGGVGLEAFF	TGTGCCAGCAGCGGGGGCGTGGGACTGGAAGCTTTCTTT
.	TRBJ1-2	.	TRBV5-1	CASPYREFNYGYTF	TGCGCCAGCCCCTACCGAGAGTTCAACTATGGCTACACCTTC
.	TRBJ1-5	.	TRBV27	CASSLGWGSNQPQHF	TGTGCCAGCAGTTTAGGATGGGGTAGCAATCAGCCCCAGCATTTT
.	TRBJ2-7	TRBD2	TRBV10-3	CAISELLPTSGASYEQYF	TGTGCCATCAGTGAGTTGCTGCCGACTAGCGGGGCATCCTACGAGCAGTACTTC
medium-sized	TRBJ1-6	.	TRBV15	CATSREASWPLHF	TGTGCCACCAGCAGAGAGGCGAGTTGGCCCCTCCACTTT
.	TRBJ1-4	TRBD1	TRBV7-9	CASSSGQEATNEKLFF	TGTGCCAGCAGCTCGGGACAGGAGGCAACTAATGAAAAACTGTTTTTT
.	TRBJ2-7	TRBD1	TRBV28	CASSTLTGTEFVSYEQYF	TGTGCCAGCAGTACTCTAACCGGGACAGAATTCGTCTCCTACGAGCAGTACTTC
.	TRBJ2-7	TRBD2	TRBV4-1	CASSHYGLAPSGEQYF	TGCGCCAGCAGCCATTACGGACTAGCGCCCTCGGGGGAGCAGTACTTC
.	TRBJ1-3	TRBD1	TRBV2	CASSESPDRVSGNTIYF	TGTGCCAGCAGTGAATCGCCGGACAGGGTCTCTGGAAACACCATATATTTT
once	TRBJ2-7	.	TRBV27	CASVSLSGGQQYF	TGTGCCAGCGTTTCCTTGTCCGGGGGACAGCAGTACTTC
.	TRBJ2-1	.	TRBV28	CASSLARTYNEQFF	TGTGCCAGCAGTTTAGCGAGGACCTACAATGAGCAGTTCTTC
.	TRBJ2-7	.	TRBV27	CASSLFGQDYEQYF	TGTGCCAGCAGTTTATTCGGACAAGACTACGAGCAGTACTTC
.	TRBJ2-3	TRBD1	TRBV7-9	CASSLPGQGPPTDTQYF	TGTGCCAGCAGCTTACCCGGACAGGGGCCCCCCACAGATACGCAGTATTTT
.	TRBJ1-4	TRBD1	TRBV10-2	CASSATGLTTNEKLFF	TGCGCCAGCAGTGCGACAGGGCTTACAACTAATGAAAAACTGTTTTTT
few	TRBJ1-2	.	TRBV6-4	CASSDGAYGYTF	TGTGCCAGCAGTGACGGGGCGTATGGCTACACCTTC
.	TRBJ2-4	.	TRBV13	CASSFQDLRENIQYF	TGTGCCAGCAGCTTTCAGGACCTGAGGGAAAACATTCAGTACTTC
once	TRBJ2-2	TRBD2	TRBV7-6	CASSEGLAANTGELFF	TGTGCCAGCAGCGAGGGACTAGCCGCGAACACCGGGGAGCTGTTTTTT
few	TRBJ2-7	.	TRBV2	CASSPDSSYEQYF	TGTGCCAGCAGTCCAGACAGTTCCTACGAGCAGTACTTC
once	TRBJ2-7	.	TRBV5-1	CASSLGGRGGGADEQYF	TGCGCCAGCAGCTTGGGAGGCCGCGGAGGGGGCGCGGACGAGCAGTACTTC
.	TRBJ1-1	.	TRBV4-1	CASSQFGAAEAFF	TGCGCCAGCAGCCAATTTGGTGCAGCCGAAGCTTTCTTT
.	TRBJ2-1	TRBD2	TRBV4-1	CASSQEGSAGGSDEQFF	TGCGCCAGCAGCCAAGAAGGCTCAGCGGGAGGATCCGATGAGCAGTTCTTC
.	TRBJ2-7	.	TRBV7-9	CASTYGLGGSYEQYF	TGTGCCAGCACCTACGGCCTAGGAGGGTCCTACGAGCAGTACTTC
.	TRBJ2-7	.	TRBV2	CASKREDITTSYEQYF	TGTGCCAGCAAAAGGGAGGACATCACCACCTCCTACGAGCAGTACTTC
.	TRBJ2-1	TRBD2	TRBV29-1	CSVEAPASGRSSYNEQFF	TGCAGCGTTGAGGCTCCTGCTAGCGGGAGGAGCTCCTACAATGAGCAGTTCTTC
.	TRBJ1-1	TRBD1	TRBV7-9	CASSLVGQGFTEAFF	TGTGCCAGCAGCTTGGTCGGACAGGGGTTCACTGAAGCTTTCTTT